A selection of T cell receptor beta chains follows, all from one sample in a study of blood T cell repertoires in COVID-19. Clones were sequenced by immunoSEQ multiplex PCR, and TCRdb holds only the in-frame ones, with some missing. The sample lists tens of thousands of clones; 80% to 90% were seen once. Sequenced material: peripheral blood. These receptors came from a woman aged 60-75 years with COVID-19, enrolled during active disease. Each CDR3 is given with its conserved first and last residue. The D gene is left open where the match is weak. Clone sizes are given selectively: once, few, many, or a class where the clone is expanded.

clone_size,v_call,j_call,d_call,cdr3_nt,cdr3_aa
NA,TRBV5-8,TRBJ2-7,TRBD1,TGTGCCAGCAGCTTGGGCAGGGGGTCTGACGAGCAGTACTTC,CASSLGRGSDEQYF
NA,TRBV6-2/TRBV6-3,TRBJ2-1,TRBD2,TGTGCCAGCAGCCTAATAGCGGGAGGGGTCCCTAGTAACTACAATGAGCAGTTCTTC,CASSLIAGGVPSNYNEQFF
NA,TRBV27,TRBJ2-2,NA,TGTGCCACCATGTCGGGGACAACGAACACCGGGGAGCTGTTTTTT,CATMSGTTNTGELFF
once,TRBV30,TRBJ1-2,TRBD1,TGTGCCTCGACAAAACTAGGGACAGCAGCGAACTATGGCTACACCTTC,CASTKLGTAANYGYTF
NA,TRBV24-1,TRBJ2-3,TRBD1,TGTGCCACCAGTGATTTGAGCAGGGGGCGTTCAGATACGCAGTATTTT,CATSDLSRGRSDTQYF
few,TRBV30,TRBJ1-3,NA,TGTGCCTGGAGTAGAGGGCCCGGCACCATATATTTT,CAWSRGPGTIYF
NA,TRBV2,TRBJ2-3,TRBD2,TGTGCCAGCAGTGTCGAAGATAGACTAGCGGGAGGTTTGACAGATACGCAGTATTTT,CASSVEDRLAGGLTDTQYF
NA,TRBV6-2/TRBV6-3,TRBJ2-7,NA,TGTGCCAGCAGCAGGGGGGGCTACGAGCAGTACTTC,CASSRGGYEQYF
once,TRBV24-1,TRBJ1-5,NA,TGTGCCACCAGTGATTTCCGGGGGATCGAGGGGCCCCAGCATTTT,CATSDFRGIEGPQHF
NA,TRBV5-1,TRBJ1-2,TRBD1,TGCGCCAGCAGCGTACAGGGGGACTATGGCTACACCTTC,CASSVQGDYGYTF
NA,TRBV5-5,TRBJ2-7,TRBD2,TGTGCCAGCAGCAACGGGACTAGCCGGTTCTACGAGCAGTACTTC,CASSNGTSRFYEQYF
NA,TRBV9,TRBJ2-1,NA,TGTGCCAGCAGCGTAGATCTAGCGCTAGAGCAGTTCTTC,CASSVDLALEQFF
NA,TRBV18,TRBJ1-6,NA,TGTGCCAGCTCACCGGGGGCTTCACCCCTCCACTTT,CASSPGASPLHF
NA,TRBV9,TRBJ2-2,TRBD2,TGTGCCAGCAGCCCGTGGACTAGCGGGAGGACCGGGGAGCTGTTTTTT,CASSPWTSGRTGELFF
NA,TRBV24-1,TRBJ2-7,TRBD1,TGTGCCACCAGTGCCACCCGATCGGGACAGGGGGCGAAGTACGAGCAGTACTTC,CATSATRSGQGAKYEQYF
NA,TRBV12-5,TRBJ1-2,TRBD1,TGTGCTAGTGGTCCGGGACAGGGGGCCGATGGCTACACCTTC,CASGPGQGADGYTF